These 4 T cell receptor beta chains were all obtained from the same sample, sequenced in a study of identifying expanded T cells in peripheral blood. Generated by immunoSEQ multiplex PCR, the TCRdb table keeps only in-frame clones and is missing some. The sample has approximately 75,000 clones, roughly nine tenths seen once. The material sequenced was blood. The receptor set was obtained from a person between 18 and 75 years old in good health.

The chain employs TRBV10-2 and TRBJ2-5; the D call may be TRBD1 or TRBD2 (5 bases each). Germline V lookup: CDR1 WSHSY, CDR2 SAAADI. This CDR3 has 13 residues. V was shortened by 7 bases and J by 1 base, with 10 bases between the two germline ends. CDR3 coding DNA: TGCGCCAGCATGAGGGGTACCCAAGAGACCCAGTACTTC. Amino acids: CASMRGTQETQYF.

V gene TRBV6-1 combines with J gene TRBJ2-7; the match to TRBD1 covers 8 bases. Per the germline V gene, CDR1 is MNHNS and CDR2 is SASEGT. CDR3 length equals 18 residues. The junction had 15 bases not matched to a gene; V was cut back by 2 bases and J by 3 bases. CDR3 nucleotides: TGTGCCAGCAGTGAAACCCTTAATTGGACAGGGAGCATCTACGAGCAGTACTTC. This encodes CASSETLNWTGSIYEQYF.

This chain connects TRBV7-2 to TRBJ2-1; 10 positions match TRBD2. The CDR3 extends over 14 amino acids. CDR1 SGHTA and CDR2 FQGNSA come from the germline V gene. The ends lost 4 bases at V and 8 bases at J; junction bases unmatched: 5. As DNA, the CDR3 is TGTGCCAGCAGCTCCGCACTAGCGGGACATGAGCAGTTCTTC. Translated, it gives CASSSALAGHEQFF.

This chain uses TRBV5-1 with TRBJ2-7; D is possibly TRBD1 or TRBD2 (6 bases each). The CDR3 contains 14 residues. The V end lost 4 bases, the J end lost 1 base, and 12 bases lay between the germline ends. The germline V gene encodes CDR1 SGHRS and CDR2 YFSETQ. CDR3 DNA sequence: TGCGCCAGCAGCAACGGAGGGGGTTCCTACGAGCAGTACTTC. This gives the protein CASSNGGGSYEQYF.